This T cell receptor (beta chain) originates from a study of human T cells and chemical hapten exposure. The study extracted total RNA from unfractionated whole blood. Separate cDNA molecules received unique molecular identifiers, which the library attached to them. TCRdb processed the reads anew with MiXCR; each CDR3 protein has one entry. Among around 120,000 distinct CDR3 sequences, 8.5% were seen once, and the ten largest hold around 1.5%. The CDR3 loop spans 11 amino acids. The germline V and J ends were trimmed by 3 bases and 13 bases, with 13 bases remaining between them. Germline CDR1 and CDR2: SGHDT and YYEEEE.

This sequence originates from a human donor in good health. Some clones in this sample may be carry-over from other donors' samples. V gene TRBV5-6 combines with J gene TRBJ1-2; D not resolved. The sample consisted of whole blood. The CDR3 nucleotides read TGTGCCAGCAGCTCCACTGGCCTGCGCACCTTC. The encoded protein is CASSSTGLRTF.